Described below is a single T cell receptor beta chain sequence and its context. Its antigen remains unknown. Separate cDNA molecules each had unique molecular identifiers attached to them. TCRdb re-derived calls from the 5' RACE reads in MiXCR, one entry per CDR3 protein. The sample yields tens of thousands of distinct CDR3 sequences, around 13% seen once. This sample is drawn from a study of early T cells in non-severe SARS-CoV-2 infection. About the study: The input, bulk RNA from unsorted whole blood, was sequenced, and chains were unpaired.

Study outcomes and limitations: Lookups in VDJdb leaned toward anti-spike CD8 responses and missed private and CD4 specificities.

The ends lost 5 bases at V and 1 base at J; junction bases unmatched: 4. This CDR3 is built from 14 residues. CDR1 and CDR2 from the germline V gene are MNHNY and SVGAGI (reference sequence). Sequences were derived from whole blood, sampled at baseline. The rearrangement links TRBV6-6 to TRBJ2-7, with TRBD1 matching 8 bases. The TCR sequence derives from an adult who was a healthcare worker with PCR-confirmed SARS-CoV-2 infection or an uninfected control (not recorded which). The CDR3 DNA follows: TGTGCCAGCAGTCCAGGGGGCCAGTCCTACGAGCAGTACTTC. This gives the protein CASSPGGQSYEQYF.